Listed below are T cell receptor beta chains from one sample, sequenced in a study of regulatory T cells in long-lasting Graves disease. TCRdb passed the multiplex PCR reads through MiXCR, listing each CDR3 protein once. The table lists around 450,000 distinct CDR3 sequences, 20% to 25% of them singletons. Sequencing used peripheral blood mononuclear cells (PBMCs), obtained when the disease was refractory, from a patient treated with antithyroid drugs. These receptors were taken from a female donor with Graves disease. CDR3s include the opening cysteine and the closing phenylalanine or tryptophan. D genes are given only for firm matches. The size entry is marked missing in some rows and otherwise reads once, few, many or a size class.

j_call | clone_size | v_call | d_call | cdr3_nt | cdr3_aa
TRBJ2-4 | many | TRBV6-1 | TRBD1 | TGTGCCAGCAGTGGGGGACAGGGCCTAGCCAAAAACATTCAGTACTTC | CASSGGQGLAKNIQYF
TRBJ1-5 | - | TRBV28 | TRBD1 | TGTGCCAGCAAGGCAACCGGGACAGGGTTGGGTCAGCCCCAGCATTTT | CASKATGTGLGQPQHF
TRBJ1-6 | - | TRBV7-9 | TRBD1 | TGTGCCAGCAGCCGGACAGGGGGGAATTCACCCCTCCACTTT | CASSRTGGNSPLHF
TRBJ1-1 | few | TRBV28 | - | TGTGCCAGCAGCGTATTGAACACTGAAGCTTTCTTT | CASSVLNTEAFF
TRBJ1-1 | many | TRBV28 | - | TGTGCCAGCACCTCACCGGGATGGAGATTGAACACTGAAGCTTTCTTT | CASTSPGWRLNTEAFF
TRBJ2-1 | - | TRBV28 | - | TGTGCCAGCAGTGGCGCCGTCTCCTACAATGAGCAGTTCTTC | CASSGAVSYNEQFF
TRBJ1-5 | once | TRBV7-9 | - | TGTGCCAGCAGCTCCGACAAGACCACAAATCAGCCCCAGCATTTT | CASSSDKTTNQPQHF
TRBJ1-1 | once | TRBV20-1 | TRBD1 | TGCAGTGCTACTACCTCATACAGGGGGTTGTTCGCTGAAGCTTTCTTT | CSATTSYRGLFAEAFF
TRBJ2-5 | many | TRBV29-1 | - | TGCAGCGTCGCCGCCGTTTCGGCGGAAGAGACCCAGTACTTC | CSVAAVSAEETQYF
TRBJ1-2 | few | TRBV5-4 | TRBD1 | TGTGCCAGCAGACCCGACAGGGTTTATGGCTACACCTTC | CASRPDRVYGYTF
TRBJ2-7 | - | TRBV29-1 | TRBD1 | TGCAGCGTGAAGAAGTTAGGACAGGGGGCTTTCCCCTCCTACGAGCAGTACTTC | CSVKKLGQGAFPSYEQYF
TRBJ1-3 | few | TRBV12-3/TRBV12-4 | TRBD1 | TGTGCCAGCAGTTTCCAGGGACAGGGGGCGAACACCATATATTTT | CASSFQGQGANTIYF
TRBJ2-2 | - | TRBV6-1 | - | TGTGCCAGCAAGCTACAGGGCCCCACCGGGGAGCTGTTTTTT | CASKLQGPTGELFF
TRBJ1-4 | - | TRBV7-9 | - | TGTGCCACCGGGGTTGAGGAAAAACTGTTTTTT | CATGVEEKLFF
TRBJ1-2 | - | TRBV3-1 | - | TGTGCCAGCAGCCAAGATTGGTCGGGAAACGGTGGCTACACCTTC | CASSQDWSGNGGYTF
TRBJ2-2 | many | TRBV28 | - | TGTGCCAGCAGTTTCCTAGCGCGGAACACCGGGGAGCTGTTTTTT | CASSFLARNTGELFF
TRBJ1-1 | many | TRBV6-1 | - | TGTGCCATCACCGGCCGGTGGGGCCGCATGAACACTGAAGCTTTCTTT | CAITGRWGRMNTEAFF
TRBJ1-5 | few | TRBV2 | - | TGTGCCAGCAGCCAAGACTCGTCAAGGGGGAATCAGCCCCAGCATTTT | CASSQDSSRGNQPQHF
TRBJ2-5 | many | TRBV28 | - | TGTGCCAGCACACGACAGGTTCAAGAGACCCAGTACTTC | CASTRQVQETQYF
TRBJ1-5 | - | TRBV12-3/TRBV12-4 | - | TGTGCCAGCCTTTGGCAGGGAGGTCAGCCCCAGCATTTT | CASLWQGGQPQHF
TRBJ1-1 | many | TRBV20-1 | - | TGCAGTGCTAAACTCCACACGAACACTGAAGCTTTCTTT | CSAKLHTNTEAFF
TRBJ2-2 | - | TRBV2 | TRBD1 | TGTGCCAGCAGTCAGGACAGGGGACGAACCGGGGAGCTGTTTTTT | CASSQDRGRTGELFF
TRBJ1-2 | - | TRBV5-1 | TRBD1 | TGCGCCAGCAGCTTGGGGACAGGGGGGTCGAAAAACTATGGCTACACCTTC | CASSLGTGGSKNYGYTF
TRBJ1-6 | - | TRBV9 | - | TGTGCCAGCAGCGAGGACCCAAATTCACCCCTCCACTTT | CASSEDPNSPLHF
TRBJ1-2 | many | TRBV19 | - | TGTGCCAGTAGTATAGAAGGGGCAGGGGCTAACTATGGCTACACCTTC | CASSIEGAGANYGYTF
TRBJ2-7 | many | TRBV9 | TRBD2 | TGTGCCAGCAGCGTAGCTCCCGGGGGGTACTACGAGCAGTACTTC | CASSVAPGGYYEQYF
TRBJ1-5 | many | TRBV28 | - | TGTGCCAGCAGTCAAGTTTATCGGGGAGGCCACGAACCCCAGCATTTT | CASSQVYRGGHEPQHF
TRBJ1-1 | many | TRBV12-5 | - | TGTGCTAGTGGTCCCCGGATCCAGGGAGTTGAAGCTTTCTTT | CASGPRIQGVEAFF
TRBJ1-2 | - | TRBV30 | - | TGTGCCTGGAGTGTATTACTGTCGTTCGTTGGCAGAACCAACTATGGCTACACCTTC | CAWSVLLSFVGRTNYGYTF
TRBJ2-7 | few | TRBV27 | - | TGTGCCAGCAGTTTATCGATTTACAGATCCTACGAGCAGTACTTC | CASSLSIYRSYEQYF
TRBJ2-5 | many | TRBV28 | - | TGTGCCAGCAGCCCTCGAGACACGGGGCAAGAGACCCAGTACTTC | CASSPRDTGQETQYF
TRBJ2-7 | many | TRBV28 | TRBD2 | TGTGCCAGCAGTTACACGGGGGGCTACGAGCAGTACTTC | CASSYTGGYEQYF
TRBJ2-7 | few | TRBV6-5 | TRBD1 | TGTGCCAGCAGTTCCGTTGGACAGGGACACGAGCAGTACTTC | CASSSVGQGHEQYF
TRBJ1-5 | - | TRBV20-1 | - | TGCAGTGCTAGAGAAACCCAGGGTGACCAGCATTTT | CSARETQGDQHF
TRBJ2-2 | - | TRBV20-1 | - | TGCAGTGCTGGCGGACCCGGGGAGCTGTTTTTT | CSAGGPGELFF
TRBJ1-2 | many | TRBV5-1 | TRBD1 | TGCGCCAGCAGCGGAGGGACAGGGGATGGCTACACCTTC | CASSGGTGDGYTF
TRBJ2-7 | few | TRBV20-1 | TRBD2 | TGCAGTGCTAGTACGGGACTAGCGGGTTCCAGCTCCTACGAGCAGTACTTC | CSASTGLAGSSSYEQYF
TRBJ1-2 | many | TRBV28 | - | TGTGCCAGCAGTTCCTCGGAGGCTTGGGACCTACTCTACACCTTC | CASSSSEAWDLLYTF
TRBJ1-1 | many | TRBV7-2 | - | TGTGCCAGCAGCTTACCTCCGCACAGGCCTAAAGACAGAGCTTTCTTT | CASSLPPHRPKDRAFF
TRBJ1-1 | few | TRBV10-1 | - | TGCGCCAGCAGCCCAGATTTTACCCTTGGGATTTACACTGAAGCTTTCTTT | CASSPDFTLGIYTEAFF
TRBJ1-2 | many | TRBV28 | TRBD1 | TGTGCCAGCAGACGCGGACAGGTCTATGGCTACACCTTC | CASRRGQVYGYTF
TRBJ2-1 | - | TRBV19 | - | TGTGCCAGTACCCCCAGGGGGGTAGCGGGGCCACGCAATGAGCAGTTCTTC | CASTPRGVAGPRNEQFF
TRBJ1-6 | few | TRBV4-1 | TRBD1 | TGCGCCAGCAGCCGTCAGGGACAGGATAATTCACCCCTCCACTTT | CASSRQGQDNSPLHF
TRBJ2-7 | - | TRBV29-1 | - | TGCAGCATAAGGGAGTCCTACGAGCAGTACTTC | CSIRESYEQYF
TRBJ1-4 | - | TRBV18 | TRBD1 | TGTGCCAGCTCACCACGACAGGGTGCAACTAATGAAAAACTGTTTTTT | CASSPRQGATNEKLFF
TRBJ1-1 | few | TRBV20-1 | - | TGCAGTGCTAGAAAGAGGCAGGTCCTGGGGGGGACTGAAGCTTTCTTT | CSARKRQVLGGTEAFF
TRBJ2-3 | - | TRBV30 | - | TGTGCCTGGAGCTTCGACCGCACAGATACGCAGTATTTT | CAWSFDRTDTQYF
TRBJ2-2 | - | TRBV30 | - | TGTGCCTGGTCTCGGGAAGCCACCGGGGAGCTGTTTTTT | CAWSREATGELFF
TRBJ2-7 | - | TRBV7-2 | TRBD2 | TGTGCCAGCAGCTTCCCGTATGGACTAGCTTTCGAGCAGTACTTC | CASSFPYGLAFEQYF
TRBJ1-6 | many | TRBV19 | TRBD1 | TGTGCCAGTAGCCGGCGGGGACAGGGGTCCTCACCCCTCCACTTT | CASSRRGQGSSPLHF
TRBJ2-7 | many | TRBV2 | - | TGTGCCAGCAGTGATGGCAGGGGAGGCTACGAGCAGTACTTC | CASSDGRGGYEQYF
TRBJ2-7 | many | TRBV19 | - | TGTGCCAGCAGCATCGGGTACGAGCAGTACTTC | CASSIGYEQYF
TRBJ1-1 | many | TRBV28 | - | TGTGCCAGCAGTCCGAGGGGAAACACTGAAGCTTTCTTT | CASSPRGNTEAFF
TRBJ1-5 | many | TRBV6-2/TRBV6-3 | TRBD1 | TGTGCCAGCAGTAACCCCCTCGGGGGACAGGGCAATCAGCCCCAGCATTTT | CASSNPLGGQGNQPQHF
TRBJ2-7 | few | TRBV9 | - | TGTGCCAGCAGTCTGGGGGCGGGAGCAGACTACGAGCAGTACTTC | CASSLGAGADYEQYF